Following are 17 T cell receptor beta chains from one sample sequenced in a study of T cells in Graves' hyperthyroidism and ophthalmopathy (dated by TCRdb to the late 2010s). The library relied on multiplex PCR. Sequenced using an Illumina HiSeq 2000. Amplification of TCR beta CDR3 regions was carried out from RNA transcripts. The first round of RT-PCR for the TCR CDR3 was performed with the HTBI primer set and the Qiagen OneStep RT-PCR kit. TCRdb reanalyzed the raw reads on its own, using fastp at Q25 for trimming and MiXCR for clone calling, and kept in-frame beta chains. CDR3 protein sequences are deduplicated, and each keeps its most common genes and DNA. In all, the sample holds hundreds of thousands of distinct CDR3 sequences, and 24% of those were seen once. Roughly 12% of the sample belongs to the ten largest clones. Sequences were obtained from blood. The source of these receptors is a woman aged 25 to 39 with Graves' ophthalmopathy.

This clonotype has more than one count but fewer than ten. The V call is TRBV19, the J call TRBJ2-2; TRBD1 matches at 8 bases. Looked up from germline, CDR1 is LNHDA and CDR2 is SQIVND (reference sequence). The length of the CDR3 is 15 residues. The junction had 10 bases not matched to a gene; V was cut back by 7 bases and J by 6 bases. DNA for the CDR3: TGTGCCAGTAATTGGGGGACAGGTCTTTCCGGGGAGCTGTTTTTT. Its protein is CASNWGTGLSGELFF.

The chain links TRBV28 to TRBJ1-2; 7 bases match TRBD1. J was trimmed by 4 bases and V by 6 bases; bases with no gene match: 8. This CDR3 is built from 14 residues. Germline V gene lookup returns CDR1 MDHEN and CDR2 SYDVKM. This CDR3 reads CASSRRQGPYGYTF. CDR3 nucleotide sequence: TGTGCCAGCAGCCGCCGACAGGGCCCCTATGGCTACACCTTC.

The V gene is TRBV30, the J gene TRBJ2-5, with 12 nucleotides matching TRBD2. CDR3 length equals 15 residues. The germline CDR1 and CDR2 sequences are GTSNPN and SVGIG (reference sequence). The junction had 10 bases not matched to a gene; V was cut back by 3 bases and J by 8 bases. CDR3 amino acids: CAWRTSGGVRGTQYF. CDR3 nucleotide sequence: TGTGCCTGGAGGACTAGCGGGGGAGTTCGAGGAACCCAGTACTTC.

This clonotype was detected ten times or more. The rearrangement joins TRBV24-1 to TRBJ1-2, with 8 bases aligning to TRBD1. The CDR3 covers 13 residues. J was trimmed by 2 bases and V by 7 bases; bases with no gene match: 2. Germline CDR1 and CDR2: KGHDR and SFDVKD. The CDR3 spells CATSNRGNYGYTF. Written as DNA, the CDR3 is TGTGCCACCAGCAACAGGGGGAACTATGGCTACACCTTC.

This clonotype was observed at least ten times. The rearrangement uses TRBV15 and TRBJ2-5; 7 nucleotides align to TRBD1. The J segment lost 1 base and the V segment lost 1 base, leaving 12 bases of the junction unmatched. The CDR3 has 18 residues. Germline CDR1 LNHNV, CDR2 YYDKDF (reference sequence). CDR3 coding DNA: TGTGCCACCAGCAGAGGTAGAAGACAGGGCTTCCGCCAAGAGACCCAGTACTTC. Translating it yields CATSRGRRQGFRQETQYF. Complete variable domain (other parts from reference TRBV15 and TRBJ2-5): DAMVIQNPRYQVTQFGKPVTLSCSQTLNHNVMYWYQQKSSQAPKLLFHYYDKDFNNEADTPDNFQSRRPNTSFCFLDIRSPGLGDTAMYLCATSRGRRQGFRQETQYFGPGTRLLVL.

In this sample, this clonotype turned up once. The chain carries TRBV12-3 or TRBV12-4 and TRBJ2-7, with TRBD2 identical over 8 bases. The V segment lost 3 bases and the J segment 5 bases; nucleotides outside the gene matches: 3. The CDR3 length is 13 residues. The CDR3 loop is CASSFSSGNEQYF. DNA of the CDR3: TGTGCCAGCAGTTTTAGTAGCGGGAACGAGCAGTACTTC.

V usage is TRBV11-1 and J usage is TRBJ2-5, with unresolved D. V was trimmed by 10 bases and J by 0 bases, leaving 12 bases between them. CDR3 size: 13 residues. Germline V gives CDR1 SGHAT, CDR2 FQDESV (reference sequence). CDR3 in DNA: TGTGCCACCACCGGACCGCACCAAGAGACCCAGTACTTC. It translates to CATTGPHQETQYF.

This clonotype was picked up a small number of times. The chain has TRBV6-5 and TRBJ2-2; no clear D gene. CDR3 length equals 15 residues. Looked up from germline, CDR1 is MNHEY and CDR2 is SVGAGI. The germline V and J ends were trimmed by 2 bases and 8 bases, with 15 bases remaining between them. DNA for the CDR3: TGTGCCAGCAGTTACGCTCCCGGGCAACCAGGGGAGCTGTTTTTT. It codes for CASSYAPGQPGELFF.

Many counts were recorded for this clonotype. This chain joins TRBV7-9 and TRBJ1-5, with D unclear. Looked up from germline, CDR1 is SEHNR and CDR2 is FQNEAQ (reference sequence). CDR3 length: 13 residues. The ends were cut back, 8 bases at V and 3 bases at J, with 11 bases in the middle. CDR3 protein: CASGGENNQPQHF. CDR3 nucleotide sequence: TGTGCCAGCGGCGGGGAGAACAATCAGCCCCAGCATTTT.

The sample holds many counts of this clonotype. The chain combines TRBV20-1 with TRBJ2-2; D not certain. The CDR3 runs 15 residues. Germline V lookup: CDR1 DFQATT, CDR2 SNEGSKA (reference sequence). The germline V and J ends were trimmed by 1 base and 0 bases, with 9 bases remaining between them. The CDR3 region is CSARGVSTNTGELFF. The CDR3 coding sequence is TGCAGTGCTAGAGGGGTCAGTACGAACACCGGGGAGCTGTTTTTT.

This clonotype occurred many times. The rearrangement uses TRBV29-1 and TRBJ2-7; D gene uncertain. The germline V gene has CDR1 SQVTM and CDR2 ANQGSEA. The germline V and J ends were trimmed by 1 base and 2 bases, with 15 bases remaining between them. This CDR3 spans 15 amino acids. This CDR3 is CSVEVAHSETYEQYF. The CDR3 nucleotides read TGCAGCGTTGAAGTCGCCCACTCAGAAACCTACGAGCAGTACTTC.

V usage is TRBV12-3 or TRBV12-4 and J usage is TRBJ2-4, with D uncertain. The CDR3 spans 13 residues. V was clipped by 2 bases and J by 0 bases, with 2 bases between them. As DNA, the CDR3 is TGTGCCAGCAGTTTATCAGCCAAAAACATTCAGTACTTC. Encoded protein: CASSLSAKNIQYF.

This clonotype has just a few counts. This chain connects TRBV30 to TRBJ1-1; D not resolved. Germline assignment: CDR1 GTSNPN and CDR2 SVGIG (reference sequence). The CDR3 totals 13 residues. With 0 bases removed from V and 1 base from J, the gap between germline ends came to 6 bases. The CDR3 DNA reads TGTGCCTGGAGTGTAAGGGCGAACACTGAAGCTTTCTTT. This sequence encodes CAWSVRANTEAFF.

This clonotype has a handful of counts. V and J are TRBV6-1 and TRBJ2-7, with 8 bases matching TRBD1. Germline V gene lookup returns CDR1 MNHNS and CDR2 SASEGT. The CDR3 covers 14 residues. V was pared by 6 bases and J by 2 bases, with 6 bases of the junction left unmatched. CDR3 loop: CASSNGQGTYEQYF. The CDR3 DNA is TGTGCCAGCAGCAATGGACAGGGAACCTACGAGCAGTACTTC.

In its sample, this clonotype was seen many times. CDR3 DNA sequence: TGCAGTGCTAAGACGACGGCTAGCAATCAGCCCCAGCATTTT. It yields the protein CSAKTTASNQPQHF. The gene calls are TRBV20-1 and TRBJ1-5, with D hard to call. The CDR3 sequence is 14 residues long. In germline, CDR1 is DFQATT, CDR2 SNEGSKA (reference sequence). Deletions cut 4 bases from V and 0 bases from J, with 10 bases between.

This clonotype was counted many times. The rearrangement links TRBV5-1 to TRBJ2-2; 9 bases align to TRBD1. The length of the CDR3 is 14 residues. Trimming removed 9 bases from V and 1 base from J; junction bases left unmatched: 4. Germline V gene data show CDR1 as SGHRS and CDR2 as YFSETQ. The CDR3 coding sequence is TGCGCCACCGGGACAGGGCAGAACACCGGGGAGCTGTTTTTT. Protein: CATGTGQNTGELFF. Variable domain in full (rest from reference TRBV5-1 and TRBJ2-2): KAGVTQTPRYLIKTRGQQVTLSCSPISGHRSVSWYQQTPGQGLQFLFEYFSETQRNKGNFPGRFSGRQFSNSRSEMNVSTLELGDSALYLCATGTGQNTGELFFGEGSRLTVL.

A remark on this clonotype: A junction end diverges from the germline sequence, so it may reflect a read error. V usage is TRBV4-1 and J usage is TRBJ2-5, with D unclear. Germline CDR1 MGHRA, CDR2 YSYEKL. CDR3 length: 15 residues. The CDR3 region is CASSQVLLRQATQCF. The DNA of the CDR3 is TGCGCCAGCAGCCAAGTTTTGTTACGCCAGGCGACCCAGTGCTTC.